What follows are 8 T cell receptor beta chains derived from one specimen sequenced in a study of T cell repertoires in cytomegalovirus infection. One entry per CDR3 protein, called by TCRdb with MiXCR from the reads. Of roughly 600,000 distinct CDR3 sequences in the sample, roughly 26% were seen once. Sequenced material: CD8+ T cells from PBMCs. The origin of the receptors is a human donor in good health (CMV status not recorded). Some clones in this sample may be carry-over from other donors' samples.

The V gene is TRBV20-1, the J gene TRBJ2-2, with 8 bases fitting TRBD1. Germline V gene data show CDR1 as DFQATT and CDR2 as SNEGSKA (reference sequence). Trimming removed 3 bases from V and 4 bases from J; junction bases left unmatched: 7. This CDR3 contains 15 residues. The CDR3 is CSARVDRGSTGELFF. Written as DNA, the CDR3 is TGCAGTGCTAGGGTAGACAGGGGTAGCACCGGGGAGCTGTTTTTT.

This clonotype was detected a few times. The chain carries TRBV5-6 and TRBJ1-2; 7 bases match TRBD1. The ends lost 1 base at V and 4 bases at J; junction bases unmatched: 10. Germline-derived CDR1 and CDR2 are SGHDT and YYEEEE. The CDR3 is made up of 16 amino acids. This CDR3 reads CASSLPTGIALYGYTF. The CDR3 DNA follows: TGTGCCAGCAGCTTGCCGACAGGGATCGCCCTCTATGGCTACACCTTC.

This clonotype has more than one count but fewer than ten. This chain uses TRBV20-1 with TRBJ1-6, with 7 bases identical to TRBD1. With V trimmed by 3 bases and J by 0 bases, 5 bases remained unmatched. The CDR3 contains 16 residues. Germline values: CDR1 DFQATT, CDR2 SNEGSKA (reference sequence). The CDR3 DNA is TGCAGTGCTAGTCAGGGGGGAAGCTCCTATAATTCACCCCTCCACTTT. This encodes CSASQGGSSYNSPLHF.

This clonotype has a handful of counts. This chain uses TRBV6-1 with TRBJ1-2; TRBD1 is a possible D gene (5 bases). V lost 6 bases, J lost 3 bases, and 14 bases lay in between. CDR3 length equals 14 residues. CDR1 is MNHNS, CDR2 SASEGT, per germline. CDR3 protein: CASSRDGGYYGYTF. The CDR3 nucleotides read TGTGCCAGCAGCCGGGACGGAGGATACTATGGCTACACCTTC.

This clonotype was picked up many times. This chain uses TRBV29-1 with TRBJ2-7, with D possibly TRBD1 on 6 matching bases. The V gene's germline CDR1 is SQVTM and CDR2 ANQGSEA. The V end was cut by 1 base, the J end by 4 bases, with 17 bases between. The CDR3 totals 15 residues. CDR3 sequence reads: CSVEGDTGLGYEQYF. The DNA of the CDR3 is TGCAGCGTTGAAGGGGACACGGGCCTTGGATACGAGCAGTACTTC.

This clonotype has just a few counts. V and J are TRBV20-1 and TRBJ2-7; 7 bases match TRBD2. Germline assignment: CDR1 DFQATT and CDR2 SNEGSKA (reference sequence). With 4 bases clipped from V and 4 bases from J, the junction kept 10 bases outside the gene matches. CDR3 length equals 14 residues. In DNA, the CDR3 is TGCAGTGCTATAGGTGGGAGGGGTCTTTACGAGCAGTACGTC. This sequence encodes CSAIGGRGLYEQYV.

This clonotype was detected many times. The chain has TRBV28 and TRBJ2-3; D is tentatively TRBD1 or TRBD2 (5 bases each). The CDR3 loop spans 14 amino acids. Germline assignment: CDR1 MDHEN and CDR2 SYDVKM. Trimming took off 7 bases at V and 0 bases at J, with 11 bases between the two ends. CDR3 coding DNA: TGTGCCAGCAATGGTGGGGACAGCACAGATACGCAGTATTTT. Its translation: CASNGGDSTDTQYF. The full variable domain, in which reference TRBV28 and TRBJ2-3 provide the parts outside the CDR3, is DVKVTQSSRYLVKRTGEKVFLECVQDMDHENMFWYRQDPGLGLRLIYFSYDVKMKEKGDIPEGYSVSREKKERFSLILESASTNQTSMYLCASNGGDSTDTQYFGPGTRLTVL.

The chain couples TRBV14 to TRBJ2-3; weak D call: TRBD2 (5 bases). The CDR3 sequence is 15 residues long. Per germline, CDR1 SGHDN and CDR2 FVKESK. Trimming took off 4 bases at V and 1 base at J, with 12 bases between the two ends. The DNA for the CDR3 is TGTGCCAGCAGCCCCAGCGGAGAACGCACAGATACGCAGTATTTT. Its protein product is CASSPSGERTDTQYF.